The clone carrying this T cell receptor beta chain appeared many times. The TCR beta CDR3 regions underwent amplification using RNA transcripts as the source. Researchers ran a first-round RT-PCR on the TCR CDR3 using the HTBI primer set. TCRdb fed the multiplex PCR reads into MiXCR, producing one record per CDR3 protein. Of 600,000 or so distinct CDR3 sequences in the sample, 13% to 15% were seen once. This sample is part of a study of T cells in Graves' hyperthyroidism and ophthalmopathy. With duration under 3 months, ophthalmopathy was active: Clinical Activity Score at least 3, NOSPECS at least 4. Fresh peripheral blood, 10 ml, yielded the PBMCs. Germline CDR1 is LGHDT and CDR2 is YNNKEL (reference sequence). Trimming took off 2 bases at V and 6 bases at J, with 23 bases between the two ends. This CDR3 spans 18 amino acids.

This sequence was found in a woman between 18 and 30 years old with Graves' ophthalmopathy. The J gene is TRBJ2-1, the V gene TRBV3-1, with D perhaps matching TRBD2 (5 bases). Sequenced: blood. The CDR3 reads CASSQRLLVSATINEQFF. As DNA, the CDR3 is TGTGCCAGCAGCCAACGGCTACTAGTCTCAGCTACAATCAATGAGCAGTTCTTC.